The 26 T cell receptor beta chains below all came from one sample that was sequenced in a study of CD8+ T cells in alopecia areata (dated by TCRdb to the late 2010s). The meaning of the sample's time point label: baseline before oral tofacitinib. The library came from the immunoSEQ multiplex PCR assay. For TCR sequencing, RNA was extracted from every sample and reverse transcribed into cDNA to serve as template. TCRdb stores this immuneACCESS table with in-frame sequences only. Part of the clones is absent; in the studies checked, under half of the shortfall reflects unresolved V genes, and no reason is known for the rest. The sample table shows more than 150,000 clones, and 45% to 60% are seen once. Of the sample, roughly 19% is held by the ten largest clones. The specimen was CD8+ T cells sorted from blood, collected at week 0. These receptor sequences come from a human donor with alopecia areata.

The chain joins TRBV6-6 to TRBJ2-3; D remains ambiguous. Looked up from germline, CDR1 is MNHNY and CDR2 is SVGAGI (reference sequence). The CDR3 has 13 amino acids. Trimming took off 2 bases at V and 6 bases at J, with 9 bases between the two ends. This chain's CDR3 is CASSYDFGDTQYF. The CDR3 coding sequence is TGTGCCAGCAGTTACGACTTTGGGGATACGCAGTATTTT.

The chain is built from TRBV11-2 and TRBJ2-6; no firm D call. V lost 5 bases and J lost 3, with 11 bases in between. Germline-derived CDR1 and CDR2 are SGHAT and FQNNGV. This CDR3 comprises 15 residues. Here the CDR3 reads CASSHPRSGANVLTF. The CDR3 DNA reads as TGTGCCAGCAGCCATCCAAGGAGTGGGGCCAACGTCCTGACTTTC. Full variable domain (rest looked up from reference TRBV11-2 and TRBJ2-6): EAGVAQSPRYKIIEKRQSVAFWCNPISGHATLYWYQQILGQGPKLLIQFQNNGVVDDSQLPKDRFSAERLKGVDSTLKIQPAKLEDSAVYLCASSHPRSGANVLTFGAGSRLTVL.

The rearrangement links TRBV5-1 to TRBJ2-1; 9 bases agree with TRBD1. This CDR3 contains 15 residues. V lost 2 bases and J lost 8; bases outside the gene matches: 8. The germline gives CDR1 SGHRS, CDR2 YFSETQ. This CDR3 reads CASSLTGTGIDEQFF. For the CDR3, the DNA is TGCGCCAGCAGCTTAACCGGGACAGGGATCGATGAGCAGTTCTTC.

This clone was counted only a few times. The V call is TRBV7-9, the J call TRBJ2-4, with D perhaps given as TRBD1 or TRBD2 (5 bases each). Trimming removed 5 bases from V and 1 base from J, with 12 bases in between. Germline values: CDR1 SEHNR, CDR2 FQNEAQ (reference sequence). This CDR3 comprises 15 residues. The CDR3 DNA follows: TGTGCCAGCAGCCCCACTGGGGGTGCCAAAAACATTCAGTACTTC. It encodes CASSPTGGAKNIQYF. The full variable domain, with the rest looked up from reference TRBV7-9 and TRBJ2-4, is DTGVSQNPRHKITKRGQNVTFRCDPISEHNRLYWYRQTLGQGPEFLTYFQNEAQLEKSRLLSDRFSAERPKGSFSTLEIQRTEQGDSAMYLCASSPTGGAKNIQYFGAGTRLSVL.

With respect to this clone: Other DNA sequences within the sample encode an identical CDR3. V usage is TRBV19 and J usage is TRBJ1-1; 8 nucleotides match TRBD1. The CDR3 runs to 12 residues. The V segment lost 6 bases and the J segment 4 bases; nucleotides outside the gene matches: 1. CDR1 and CDR2 (germline): LNHDA, SQIVND (reference sequence). CDR3 protein: CASSDRGTEAFF. The CDR3 nucleotides are TGTGCCAGTAGCGACAGGGGCACTGAAGCTTTCTTT.

The count of this clone is one. This sequence joins TRBV30 and TRBJ2-7; D gene uncertain. CDR3 length: 13 amino acids. V shed 7 bases and J shed 2 bases, with 15 bases lying between them. The germline CDR1 and CDR2 sequences are GTSNPN and SVGIG (reference sequence). The CDR3 coding sequence is TGTGCCTTCTACGACTTTCACACCTACGAGCAGTACTTC. Its translation is CAFYDFHTYEQYF.

The chain links TRBV6-6 to TRBJ1-4; D not certain. Germline V gene sequence: CDR1 MNHNY, CDR2 SVGAGI (reference sequence). V gave up 2 bases and J gave up 0 bases, with 4 bases separating them. The CDR3 is made up of 14 amino acids. The CDR3: CASSYTATNEKLFF. CDR3 in DNA: TGTGCCAGCAGTTACACAGCAACTAATGAAAAACTGTTTTTT.

The chain is built from TRBV9 and TRBJ1-1; TRBD1 is a possible D gene (5 bases). V lost 3 bases, J lost 0 bases, and 12 bases lay in between. Germline assignment: CDR1 SGDLS and CDR2 YYNGEE. CDR3 length equals 15 residues. For the CDR3, the DNA is TGTGCCAGCAGCGACCCCAGGGTAATGAACACTGAAGCTTTCTTT. Translating gives CASSDPRVMNTEAFF.

The chain recombines TRBV2 with TRBJ2-4; D is perhaps TRBD1 (5 bases). Trimming left V 6 bases short and J 1 base short, with 16 bases between. The CDR3 consists of 16 residues. Germline V gene lookup returns CDR1 SNHLY and CDR2 FYNNEI. The CDR3 DNA is TGTGCCAGCAGCGAATCCAGGGCCTCGGCCAAAAACATTCAGTACTTC. Amino acid sequence: CASSESRASAKNIQYF.

This clone has only a few counts. V is TRBV10-3 and J is TRBJ2-7; D is uncertain. In germline, CDR1 is ENHRY, CDR2 SYGVKD. This CDR3 is 14 amino acids long. The V end was cut by 8 bases, the J end by 4 bases, with 18 bases between. The CDR3 nucleotides are TGTGCCATCGCACCTCCCGGGTCAAGATACGAGCAGTACTTC. It codes for CAIAPPGSRYEQYF.

This clone showed up just a few times. The chain recombines TRBV29-1 with TRBJ1-2; D ambiguous. CDR3 size: 12 residues. V was shortened by 4 bases and J by 2 bases, with 8 bases between the two germline ends. Looked up from germline, CDR1 is SQVTM and CDR2 is ANQGSEA. In DNA form, the CDR3 reads TGCAGCGTTGCCCTGGAAAACTATGGCTACACCTTC. The encoded protein is CSVALENYGYTF.

This chain connects TRBV7-2 to TRBJ2-3; 13 bases are a match to TRBD2. V shed 2 bases, J shed 4 bases, and the junction held 12 bases outside the gene matches. The length of the CDR3 is 19 residues. The germline V gene encodes CDR1 SGHTA and CDR2 FQGNSA. The CDR3 region is CASSLLMWTSGGGPDTQYF. DNA for the CDR3: TGTGCCAGCAGCTTATTAATGTGGACTAGCGGGGGCGGTCCAGATACGCAGTATTTT.

The rearrangement uses TRBV19 and TRBJ1-1; TRBD1 might be the D (5 bases). The CDR3 runs 12 residues. Per germline, CDR1 LNHDA and CDR2 SQIVND (reference sequence). Trimming shortened V by 8 bases and J by 0 bases, and 7 bases separated the two germline ends. DNA for the CDR3: TGTGCCAGTTTGACAGTGAACACTGAAGCTTTCTTT. Amino acid sequence: CASLTVNTEAFF.

This clone was found once. The chain employs TRBV7-9 and TRBJ1-5, with TRBD1 identical over 7 bases. Germline V lookup: CDR1 SEHNR, CDR2 FQNEAQ (reference sequence). The CDR3 sequence is 15 residues long. With 2 bases clipped from V and 5 bases from J, the junction kept 6 bases outside the gene matches. CDR3 sequence: CASSLSGGNHQPQHF. In DNA form, the CDR3 reads TGTGCCAGCAGCTTATCAGGGGGGAACCATCAGCCCCAGCATTTT.

V usage is TRBV15 and J usage is TRBJ1-4; no definite D call. The V end was cut by 5 bases, the J end by 5 bases, with 6 bases between. CDR1 is LNHNV, CDR2 YYDKDF, per germline (reference sequence). The CDR3 length is 12 residues. The CDR3 loop reads CATSDYNEKLFF. DNA for the CDR3: TGTGCCACCAGCGACTACAATGAAAAACTGTTTTTT. The variable domain in full, with the rest retrieved from reference TRBV15 and TRBJ1-4, is DAMVIQNPRYQVTQFGKPVTLSCSQTLNHNVMYWYQQKSSQAPKLLFHYYDKDFNNEADTPDNFQSRRPNTSFCFLDIRSPGLGDTAMYLCATSDYNEKLFFGSGTQLSVL.

The chain is built from TRBV30 and TRBJ1-1, with 9 bases fitting TRBD1. The CDR3 length is 13 residues. Germline V gene data show CDR1 as GTSNPN and CDR2 as SVGIG (reference sequence). V gave up 4 bases and J gave up 4 bases; unmatched junction bases: 4. This CDR3 is CAWKQGAGTEAFF. The CDR3 DNA is TGTGCCTGGAAACAGGGGGCGGGCACTGAAGCTTTCTTT.

The V and J genes are TRBV2 and TRBJ1-2; D is uncertain. The germline V gene encodes CDR1 SNHLY and CDR2 FYNNEI. V dropped 1 base and J dropped 2 bases, with 5 bases sitting between them. The CDR3 covers 13 residues. This CDR3 is CASSEGQNYGYTF. The CDR3, as DNA: TGTGCCAGCAGTGAAGGGCAGAACTATGGCTACACCTTC. Complete variable domain (other parts from reference TRBV2 and TRBJ1-2): EPEVTQTPSHQVTQMGQEVILRCVPISNHLYFYWYRQILGQKVEFLVSFYNNEISEKSEIFDDQFSVERPDGSNFTLKIRSTKLEDSAMYFCASSEGQNYGYTFGSGTRLTVV.

This clone was detected only a few times. V gene TRBV2 combines with J gene TRBJ2-1; tentative D call: TRBD1 (5 bases). V lost 3 bases, J lost 4 bases, and 10 bases lay in between. CDR1 SNHLY and CDR2 FYNNEI come from the germline V gene. The CDR3 loop spans 14 amino acids. This chain's CDR3 is CASSEETAYNEQFF. As DNA, the CDR3 is TGTGCCAGCAGTGAGGAGACAGCATACAATGAGCAGTTCTTC.

The chain couples TRBV7-9 to TRBJ2-3; D is undetermined. The CDR3 contains 11 residues. CDR1 is SEHNR and CDR2 is FQNEAQ in the germline V gene (reference sequence). V dropped 5 bases and J dropped 4 bases, with 4 bases sitting between them. The CDR3 region has the DNA TGTGCCAGCAGCCCACCAGATACGCAGTATTTT. It yields the protein CASSPPDTQYF.

This chain connects TRBV7-9 to TRBJ2-2, with 11 nucleotides matching TRBD1. J was trimmed by 4 bases and V by 5 bases; bases with no gene match: 6. Germline CDR1 and CDR2: SEHNR and FQNEAQ (reference sequence). The CDR3 consists of 16 residues. CDR3: CASSTRTGGGTGELFF. The DNA of the CDR3 is TGTGCCAGCAGCACAAGGACAGGGGGCGGCACCGGGGAGCTGTTTTTT.

This clone has a handful of counts. This chain connects TRBV19 to TRBJ1-1, with 7 bases identical to TRBD1. CDR1 LNHDA and CDR2 SQIVND come from the germline V gene (reference sequence). The CDR3 spans 13 residues. The V and J ends lost 6 bases and 5 bases, in that order; junction bases with no gene match: 6. CDR3 nucleotides: TGTGCCAGTAGCTCAGGGGGAGGAACTGAAGCTTTCTTT. It specifies CASSSGGGTEAFF.

The count of this clone is one. The rearrangement uses TRBV4-3 and TRBJ2-1, with TRBD2 matching over 7 bases. The CDR3 runs to 14 residues. The germline CDR1 and CDR2 sequences are LGHNA and YSLEER. The trim removed 1 base at V and 10 bases at J, leaving 7 bases unmatched. The CDR3 reads CASSQVSSGGEQFF. The CDR3 bases are TGCGCCAGCAGCCAAGTCTCCTCGGGGGGAGAGCAGTTCTTC.

The chain links TRBV29-1 to TRBJ2-5; D might be TRBD1 or TRBD2, each matching 6 bases. Matching the DNA end better, TRBJ2-7 makes the J call doubtful. This CDR3 is 13 amino acids long. CDR1 and CDR2 from the germline V gene are SQVTM and ANQGSEA. CDR3 sequence reads: CSVQGGPNYEQYF. The CDR3 DNA reads TGCAGCGTCCAAGGGGGGCCTAACTACGAGCAGTACTTC.

This clone was seen only a few times. The chain has TRBV6-5 and TRBJ2-6; no reliable D call. V lost 5 bases, J lost 0 bases, and 8 bases lay in between. Per germline, CDR1 MNHEY and CDR2 SVGAGI. CDR3 length equals 15 residues. The CDR3 DNA reads TGTGCCAGCAGTCCCGACATCTCTGGGGCCAACGTCCTGACTTTC. Translation gives CASSPDISGANVLTF.

This clone was seen a few times. This chain uses TRBV19 with TRBJ1-2, with TRBD1 matching over 7 bases. CDR3 length: 15 residues. Per the germline V gene, CDR1 is LNHDA and CDR2 is SQIVND (reference sequence). The V gene end was trimmed by 3 bases and the J gene end by 5 bases; junction bases not matched to a gene: 9. For the CDR3, the DNA is TGTGCCAGTAGTATCGACAGGGAGGATGTATATGGCTACACCTTC. Translated: CASSIDREDVYGYTF.

This chain joins TRBV13 and TRBJ2-1; no definite D call. V gave up 1 base and J gave up 4 bases, with 5 bases separating them. Germline V gene lookup returns CDR1 PRHDT and CDR2 FYEKMQ (reference sequence). The CDR3 is 13 residues long. CDR3 amino acids: CASSLAQYNEQFF. CDR3 DNA: TGTGCCAGCAGCTTAGCGCAGTACAATGAGCAGTTCTTC.